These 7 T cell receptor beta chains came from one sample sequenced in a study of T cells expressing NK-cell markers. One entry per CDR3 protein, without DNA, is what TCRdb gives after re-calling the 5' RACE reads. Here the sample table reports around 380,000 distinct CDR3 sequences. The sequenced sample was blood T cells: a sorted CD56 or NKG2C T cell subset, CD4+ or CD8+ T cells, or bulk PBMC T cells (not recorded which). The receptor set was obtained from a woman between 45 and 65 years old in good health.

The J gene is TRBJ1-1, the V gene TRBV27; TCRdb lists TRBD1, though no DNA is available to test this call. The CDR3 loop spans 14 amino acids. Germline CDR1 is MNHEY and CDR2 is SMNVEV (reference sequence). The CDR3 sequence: CASRRSQGDTEAFF.

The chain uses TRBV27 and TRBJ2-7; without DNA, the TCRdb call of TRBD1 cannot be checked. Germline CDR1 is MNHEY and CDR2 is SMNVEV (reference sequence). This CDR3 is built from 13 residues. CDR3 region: CASREGQLYEQYF.

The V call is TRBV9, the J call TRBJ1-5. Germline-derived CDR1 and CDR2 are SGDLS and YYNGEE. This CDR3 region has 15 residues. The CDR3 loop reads CASSVGPVGNQPQHF.

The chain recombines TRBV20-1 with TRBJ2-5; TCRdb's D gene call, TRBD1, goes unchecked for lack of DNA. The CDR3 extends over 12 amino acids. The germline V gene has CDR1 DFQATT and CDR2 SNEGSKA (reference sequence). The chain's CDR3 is CSPIGGGETQYF.

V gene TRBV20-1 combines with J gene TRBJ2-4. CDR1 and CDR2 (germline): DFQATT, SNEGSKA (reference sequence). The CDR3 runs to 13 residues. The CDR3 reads CSAFSLAKNIQYF.

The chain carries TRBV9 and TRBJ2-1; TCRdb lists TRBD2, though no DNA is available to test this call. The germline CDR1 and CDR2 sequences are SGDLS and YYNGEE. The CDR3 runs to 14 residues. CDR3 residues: CASSVETSRNEQFF.

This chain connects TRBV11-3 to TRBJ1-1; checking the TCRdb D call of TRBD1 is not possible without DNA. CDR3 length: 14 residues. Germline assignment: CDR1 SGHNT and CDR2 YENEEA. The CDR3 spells CASSSNRGLTEAFF.